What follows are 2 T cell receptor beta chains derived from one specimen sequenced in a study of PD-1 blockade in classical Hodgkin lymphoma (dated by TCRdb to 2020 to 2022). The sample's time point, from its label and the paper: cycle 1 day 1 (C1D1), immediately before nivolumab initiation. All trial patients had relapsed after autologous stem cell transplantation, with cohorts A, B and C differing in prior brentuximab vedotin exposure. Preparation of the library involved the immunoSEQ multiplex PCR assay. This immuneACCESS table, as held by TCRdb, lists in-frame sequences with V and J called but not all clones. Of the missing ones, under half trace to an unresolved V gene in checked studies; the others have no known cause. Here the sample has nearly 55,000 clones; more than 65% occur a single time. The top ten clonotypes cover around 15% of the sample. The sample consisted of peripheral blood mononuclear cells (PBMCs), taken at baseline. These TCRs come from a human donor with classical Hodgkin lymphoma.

The CDR3 region is CASSGRRSGAYEQYV. CDR3 DNA: TGTGCCAGCAGTGGTAGGAGATCTGGCGCCTACGAGCAGTACGTC. The chain uses TRBV6-5 and TRBJ2-7; D is unclear. With 5 bases removed from V and 2 bases from J, the gap between germline ends came to 16 bases. Looked up from germline, CDR1 is MNHEY and CDR2 is SVGAGI. This CDR3 is 15 amino acids long.

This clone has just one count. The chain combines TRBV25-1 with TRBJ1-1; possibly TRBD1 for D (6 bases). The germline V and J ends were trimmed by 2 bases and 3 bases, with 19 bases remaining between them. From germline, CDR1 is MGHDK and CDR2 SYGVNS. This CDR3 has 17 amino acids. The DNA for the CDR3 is TGTGCCAGCAGTGAAACTGGGACCGGCAGGGGCCACACTGAAGCTTTCTTT. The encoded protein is CASSETGTGRGHTEAFF.